The 30 T cell receptor beta chains presented below share a single source sample, sequenced in a study of cytomegalovirus exposure and HLA in healthy donors. Primers: 60 Vbeta forward and 13 Jbeta reverse. The table came from immunoSEQ multiplex PCR; TCRdb's copy has only in-frame clones and leaves some out. The profile shows approximately 130,000 clones, 78% of them singletons. The sequencing input was PBMCs. These receptors were collected from a woman in her thirties or forties in good health and CMV-seronegative.

The chain couples TRBV6-1 to TRBJ1-2, with D possibly TRBD1 on 5 matching bases. The V and J ends lost 2 bases and 8 bases respectively, with 27 bases between them. Germline V gene data show CDR1 as MNHNS and CDR2 as SASEGT. This CDR3 contains 18 residues. CDR3 DNA sequence: TGTGCCAGCAGTGAACGGCCGACGGGACTCCTCTCCCTGGAGGGCTACACCTTC. Translation: CASSERPTGLLSLEGYTF.

This chain links TRBV5-1 with TRBJ2-2; a possible D gene is TRBD1 (5 bases). V was shortened by 5 bases and J by 3 bases, with 17 bases between the two germline ends. The CDR3 loop spans 16 amino acids. The germline gives CDR1 SGHRS, CDR2 YFSETQ. The CDR3 sequence is CASRKGLNGYTGELFF. CDR3 nucleotide sequence: TGCGCCAGCAGAAAGGGGCTTAATGGTTACACCGGGGAGCTGTTTTTT.

The chain couples TRBV7-2 to TRBJ1-1, with TRBD1 as a possible D gene (5 bases). The V end was cut by 5 bases, the J end by 8 bases, with 12 bases between. Germline V gene data show CDR1 as SGHTA and CDR2 as FQGNSA. The CDR3 is 12 amino acids. The CDR3 DNA sequence: TGTGCCAGCAGCCACATGGGGGGGGAAGCTTTCTTT. Translation: CASSHMGGEAFF.

This chain links TRBV19 with TRBJ2-3, with 8 bases that match TRBD2. The J segment lost 4 bases and the V segment lost 7 bases, leaving 10 bases of the junction unmatched. There are 15 residues in the CDR3. Germline CDR1 is LNHDA and CDR2 is SQIVND (reference sequence). The CDR3 loop is CASNPIAGRADTQYF. The CDR3 nucleotides read TGTGCCAGTAACCCTATAGCGGGAAGGGCAGATACGCAGTATTTT.

V and J are TRBV7-5 and TRBJ1-3. TRBV7-5 is a documented pseudogene. The length of the CDR3 is 19 residues. The CDR3 sequence is CVRTTNSGQLCLSGNTIYF. CDR3 DNA: TGTGTCAGGACGACGAATAGCGGCCAGCTCTGCCTCTCTGGAAACACCATATATTTT.

The genes are TRBV18 and TRBJ1-1; no firm D call. Germline V gene sequence: CDR1 KGHSH, CDR2 LQKENI. The CDR3 has 13 residues. The germline V and J ends were trimmed by 1 base and 0 bases, with 3 bases remaining between them. CDR3 nucleotides: TGTGCCAGCTCACCACTAATGAACACTGAAGCTTTCTTT. Protein product: CASSPLMNTEAFF.

This rearrangement joins TRBV7-9 to TRBJ2-1; 7 bases agree with TRBD2. Germline V lookup: CDR1 SEHNR, CDR2 FQNEAQ (reference sequence). The CDR3 sequence is 15 residues long. With 1 base clipped from V and 7 bases from J, the junction kept 7 bases outside the gene matches. Written as DNA, the CDR3 is TGTGCCAGCAGCTTAGTGGCGGGAGTAGGAAATGAGCAGTTCTTC. Its protein is CASSLVAGVGNEQFF.

The chain combines TRBV5-6 with TRBJ2-7, with D perhaps matching TRBD1 (5 bases). There are 15 residues in the CDR3. Trimming took off 5 bases at V and 1 base at J, with 16 bases between the two ends. The germline V gene encodes CDR1 SGHDT and CDR2 YYEEEE. The CDR3 sequence is CASSEFETASYEQYF. In nucleotides, the CDR3 is TGTGCCAGCAGTGAGTTCGAGACAGCATCCTACGAGCAGTACTTC.

The chain joins TRBV6-1 to TRBJ1-1; D uncertain. V was cut by 0 bases and J by 3 bases, with 14 bases left in between. CDR3 length: 16 amino acids. Germline CDR1 and CDR2: MNHNS and SASEGT. CDR3 bases: TGTGCCAGCAGTGAAGCCGGAGAGAGATGGGACACTGAAGCTTTCTTT. The encoded protein is CASSEAGERWDTEAFF.

This chain links TRBV9 with TRBJ1-3; D is perhaps TRBD1 (6 bases). From germline, CDR1 is SGDLS and CDR2 YYNGEE. The V end was cut by 3 bases, the J end by 0 bases, with 19 bases between. The CDR3 has 18 amino acids. The CDR3 region has the DNA TGTGCCAGCAGCGCTACCGGGACATCCGCCAGCTCTGGAAACACCATATATTTT. This codes for CASSATGTSASSGNTIYF.

The J gene is TRBJ1-4, the V gene TRBV7-6, with 9 bases fitting TRBD1. V dropped 8 bases and J dropped 9; count of bases not matched to a gene: 7. The CDR3 is 13 residues long. Germline-derived CDR1 and CDR2 are SGHVS and FNYEAQ. CDR3 bases: TGTGCCAGCGGGACAGGGTTGTGGAAAAAACTGTTTTTT. It specifies CASGTGLWKKLFF.

The chain joins TRBV4-2 to TRBJ1-1, with D tentatively TRBD1 (6 bases). Germline-derived CDR1 and CDR2 are LGHNA and YNFKEQ. The germline V and J ends were trimmed by 0 bases and 10 bases, with 15 bases remaining between them. CDR3 size: 14 residues. The CDR3 sequence is CASSQEGAGRAAFF. CDR3 coding DNA: TGTGCCAGCAGCCAAGAGGGGGCAGGGCGGGCAGCTTTCTTT.

J is TRBJ1-2 and V is TRBV29-1; tentatively, D is TRBD1 (5 bases). The CDR3 is 13 amino acids. Germline V gene sequence: CDR1 SQVTM, CDR2 ANQGSEA. The CDR3 loop is CGGGAGGIYGYTF. CDR3 nucleotide sequence: TGCGGCGGAGGGGCCGGCGGGATCTATGGCTACACCTTC.

This clone was seen only once. This chain uses TRBV28 with TRBJ2-7; 7 bases align to TRBD1. In germline, CDR1 is MDHEN, CDR2 SYDVKM. V gave up 8 bases and J gave up 11 bases; unmatched junction bases: 9. The CDR3 spans 11 residues. CDR3 residues: CASLLRGREYF. CDR3 in DNA: TGTGCCAGCCTATTAAGGGGGCGGGAGTACTTC. The full variable domain, in which reference TRBV28 and TRBJ2-7 provide the parts outside the CDR3, is DVKVTQSSRYLVKRTGEKVFLECVQDMDHENMFWYRQDPGLGLRLIYFSYDVKMKEKGDIPEGYSVSREKKERFSLILESASTNQTSMYLCASLLRGREYFGPGTRLTVT.

The V gene is TRBV5-1, the J gene TRBJ2-2, with 8 bases that match TRBD1. Trimming took 3 bases from V and 1 from J; bases not matched to a gene: 17. The germline V gene has CDR1 SGHRS and CDR2 YFSETQ. This CDR3 is 20 amino acids long. In nucleotides, the CDR3 is TGCGCCAGCAGCTCCGAGCCTGCAGGGGGCGCGGTAAAGAACACCGGGGAGCTGTTTTTT. This codes for CASSSEPAGGAVKNTGELFF. The full variable domain, rest sourced from reference TRBV5-1 and TRBJ2-2, is KAGVTQTPRYLIKTRGQQVTLSCSPISGHRSVSWYQQTPGQGLQFLFEYFSETQRNKGNFPGRFSGRQFSNSRSEMNVSTLELGDSALYLCASSSEPAGGAVKNTGELFFGEGSRLTVL.

CDR3 residues: CASSAGGQGVHPLHF. The CDR3 nucleotides are TGTGCCAGCTCAGCCGGGGGTCAGGGCGTTCATCCCCTCCACTTT. The rearrangement uses TRBV18 and TRBJ1-6, with D tentatively TRBD1 (5 bases). Deletions cut 5 bases from V and 13 bases from J, with 21 bases between. Germline assignment: CDR1 KGHSH and CDR2 LQKENI. The CDR3 has 15 amino acids.

The genes are TRBV7-3 and TRBJ1-6; possible D gene TRBD1, 5 bases. The CDR3 runs 18 residues. CDR1 and CDR2 (germline): SGHTA, FQGTGA. Trimming left V 0 bases short and J 5 bases short, with 17 bases between. The CDR3 bases are TGTGCCAGCAGCTTAACGCCGAGGGGAGGTTTGAATAATTCACCCCTCCACTTT. Protein product: CASSLTPRGGLNNSPLHF.

V gene TRBV7-8 combines with J gene TRBJ2-1; 10 bases agree with TRBD1. This CDR3 spans 16 amino acids. V dropped 4 bases and J dropped 6; count of bases not matched to a gene: 9. Germline CDR1 is SGHVS and CDR2 is FQNEAQ. The CDR3 is CASSSEPGQGSNEQFF. In DNA form, the CDR3 reads TGTGCCAGCAGCTCTGAACCGGGACAGGGGTCCAATGAGCAGTTCTTC.

The chain links TRBV4-1 to TRBJ2-3, with D possibly matching TRBD2 (5 bases). Trimming shortened V by 2 bases and J by 2 bases, and 11 bases separated the two germline ends. CDR3 length: 15 residues. Germline CDR1 reads MGHRA; CDR2 reads YSYEKL. CDR3 residues: CASSQSGGYTDTQYF. The CDR3 nucleotides are TGCGCCAGCAGCCAAAGTGGAGGCTACACAGATACGCAGTATTTT.

The rearrangement joins TRBV29-1 to TRBJ1-1; 7 bases line up with TRBD1. V was pared by 7 bases and J by 1 base, with 3 bases of the junction left unmatched. From germline, CDR1 is SQVTM and CDR2 ANQGSEA. This CDR3 has 12 amino acids. The CDR3 loop reads CSEYRGNTEAFF. The CDR3 DNA reads TGCAGCGAATACAGGGGGAACACTGAAGCTTTCTTT.

This rearrangement joins TRBV18 to TRBJ2-1, with D perhaps TRBD1 (7 bases). Germline values: CDR1 KGHSH, CDR2 LQKENI. Trimming cost V 6 bases and J 8 bases, with 20 bases left between them. The length of the CDR3 is 15 residues. CDR3 residues: CASSPEGQILHEQFF. DNA for the CDR3: TGTGCCAGCTCCCCGGAGGGACAGATCTTACATGAGCAGTTCTTC.

The J gene is TRBJ1-2, the V gene TRBV7-6; 10 nucleotides match TRBD1. The CDR3 consists of 16 residues. The germline CDR1 and CDR2 sequences are SGHVS and FNYEAQ. Germline trimming cut 5 bases from V and 6 bases from J; bases unmatched to any gene: 12. The CDR3 region is CASSLRPTGGMNGYTF. In DNA form, the CDR3 reads TGTGCCAGCAGCCTCCGCCCGACAGGGGGCATGAATGGCTACACCTTC.

The rearrangement joins TRBV29-1 to TRBJ1-1; possibly TRBD1 for D (6 bases). The germline CDR1 and CDR2 sequences are SQVTM and ANQGSEA. With 6 bases removed from V and 3 bases from J, the gap between germline ends came to 17 bases. The length of the CDR3 is 14 residues. CDR3 nucleotide sequence: TGCAGCGTCGGGGACACCGGTTGGGACACTGAAGCTTTCTTT. Protein sequence: CSVGDTGWDTEAFF. Filled out from reference TRBV29-1 and TRBJ1-1, the complete variable domain reads SAVISQKPSRDICQRGTSLTIQCQVDSQVTMMFWYRQQPGQSLTLIATANQGSEATYESGFVIDKFPISRPNLTFSTLTVSNMSPEDSSIYLCSVGDTGWDTEAFFGQGTRLTVV.

V and J are TRBV6-6 and TRBJ1-1; D uncertain. The CDR3 has 13 amino acids. Per the germline V gene, CDR1 is MNHNY and CDR2 is SVGAGI (reference sequence). The ends were cut back, 2 bases at V and 5 bases at J, with 9 bases in the middle. As DNA, the CDR3 is TGTGCCAGCAGTTACCCGGACTCTACTGAAGCTTTCTTT. Its translation: CASSYPDSTEAFF.

The rearrangement uses TRBV5-6 and TRBJ1-4, with 9 nucleotides matching TRBD1. Unmatched junction bases numbered 10, after V lost 5 bases and J lost 8 bases. Germline CDR1 SGHDT, CDR2 YYEEEE. This CDR3 is built from 15 residues. The CDR3 nucleotides read TGTGCCAGCAGTTCAGCCGGGACAGGGCGCGAAAAACTGTTTTTT. Amino acids: CASSSAGTGREKLFF.

In DNA, the CDR3 is TGCAGCGCCCGGGATGGGGCAGATACGCAGTATTTT. Translating it yields CSARDGADTQYF. The V and J genes are TRBV29-1 and TRBJ2-3; D is perhaps TRBD2 (5 bases). This CDR3 region has 12 residues. Germline V gene lookup returns CDR1 SQVTM and CDR2 ANQGSEA. Trimming removed 7 bases from V and 4 bases from J, with 12 bases in between.

This clone occurred a few times. V and J are TRBV5-4 and TRBJ1-1, with 9 nucleotides matching TRBD1. The CDR3 has 17 amino acids. The V segment lost 4 bases and the J segment 7 bases; nucleotides outside the gene matches: 17. The germline CDR1 and CDR2 sequences are SGHNT and YYREEE (reference sequence). CDR3 region: CASSVQPGQGLTIEAFF. CDR3 DNA: TGTGCCAGCAGCGTACAACCGGGACAGGGCTTAACTATTGAAGCTTTCTTT. Variable domain in full (rest from reference TRBV5-4 and TRBJ1-1): ETGVTQSPTHLIKTRGQQVTLRCSSQSGHNTVSWYQQALGQGPQFIFQYYREEENGRGNFPPRFSGLQFPNYSSELNVNALELDDSALYLCASSVQPGQGLTIEAFFGQGTRLTVV.

This clone appeared a few times. The chain links TRBV28 to TRBJ2-7; TRBD1 might be the D (5 bases). From germline, CDR1 is MDHEN and CDR2 SYDVKM. V was cut by 3 bases and J by 2 bases, with 8 bases left in between. The CDR3 runs 13 residues. CDR3 in amino acids: CASSFRVAYEQYF. The CDR3 nucleotides read TGTGCCAGCAGTTTCAGGGTCGCCTACGAGCAGTACTTC.

This chain joins TRBV15 and TRBJ1-5, with 8 nucleotides matching TRBD1. Trimming took 1 base from V and 6 from J; bases not matched to a gene: 14. Germline V gene data show CDR1 as LNHNV and CDR2 as YYDKDF (reference sequence). CDR3 length equals 18 residues. In nucleotides, the CDR3 is TGTGCCACCAGCAGAGGCGGGATAGACAGGGGATCGGGTCAGCCCCAGCATTTT. As protein: CATSRGGIDRGSGQPQHF.

This chain joins TRBV19 and TRBJ1-4; 7 positions agree with TRBD1. The CDR3 covers 14 residues. CDR1 LNHDA and CDR2 SQIVND come from the germline V gene (reference sequence). J lost 3 bases, V lost 6 bases, and 4 bases had no gene match. The CDR3 protein is CASSSQGSNEKLFF. CDR3 coding DNA: TGTGCCAGTAGCTCACAGGGGTCTAATGAAAAACTGTTTTTT. The full variable domain, in which reference TRBV19 and TRBJ1-4 provide the parts outside the CDR3, is DGGITQSPKYLFRKEGQNVTLSCEQNLNHDAMYWYRQDPGQGLRLIYYSQIVNDFQKGDIAEGYSVSREKKESFPLTVTSAQKNPTAFYLCASSSQGSNEKLFFGSGTQLSVL.